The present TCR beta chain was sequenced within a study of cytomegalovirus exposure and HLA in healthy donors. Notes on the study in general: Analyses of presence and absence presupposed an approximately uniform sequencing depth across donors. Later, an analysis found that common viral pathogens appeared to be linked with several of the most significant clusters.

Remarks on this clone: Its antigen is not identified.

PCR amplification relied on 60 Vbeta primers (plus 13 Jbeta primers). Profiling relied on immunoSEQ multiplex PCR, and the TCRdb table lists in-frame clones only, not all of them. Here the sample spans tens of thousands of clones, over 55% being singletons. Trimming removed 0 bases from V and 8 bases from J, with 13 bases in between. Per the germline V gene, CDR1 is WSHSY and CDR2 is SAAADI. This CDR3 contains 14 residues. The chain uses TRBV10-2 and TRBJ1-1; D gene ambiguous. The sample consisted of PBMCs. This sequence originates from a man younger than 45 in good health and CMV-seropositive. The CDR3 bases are TGCGCCAGCAGTGAGTCCCCAACAGAGGGAGAAGCTTTCTTT. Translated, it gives CASSESPTEGEAFF.